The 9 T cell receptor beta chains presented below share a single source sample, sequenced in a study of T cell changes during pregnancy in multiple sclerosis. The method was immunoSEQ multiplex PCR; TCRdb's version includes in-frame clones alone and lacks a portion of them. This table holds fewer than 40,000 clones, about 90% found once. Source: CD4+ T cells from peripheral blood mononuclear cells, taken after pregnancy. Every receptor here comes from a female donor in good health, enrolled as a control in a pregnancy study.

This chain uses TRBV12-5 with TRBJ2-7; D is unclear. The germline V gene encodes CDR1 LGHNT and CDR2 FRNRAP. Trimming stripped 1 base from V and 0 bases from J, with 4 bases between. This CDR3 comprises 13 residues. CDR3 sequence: CASGLDSSYEQYF. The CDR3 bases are TGTGCTAGTGGTTTGGACAGCTCCTACGAGCAGTACTTC.

The CDR3 sequence: CASFGSNEKLFF. Here the CDR3 DNA reads TGTGCCAGCTTCGGGTCTAATGAAAAACTGTTTTTT. J is TRBJ1-4 and V is TRBV18; no definite D call. Germline V gene lookup returns CDR1 KGHSH and CDR2 LQKENI. This CDR3 spans 12 amino acids. The V end lost 7 bases, the J end lost 3 bases, and 6 bases lay between the germline ends.

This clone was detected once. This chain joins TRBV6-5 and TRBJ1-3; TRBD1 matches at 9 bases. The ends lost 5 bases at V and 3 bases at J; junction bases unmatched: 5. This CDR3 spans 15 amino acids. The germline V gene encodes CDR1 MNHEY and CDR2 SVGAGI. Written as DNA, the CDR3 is TGTGCCAGCAGTACAGGGGGCGCGGTTGGAAACACCATATATTTT. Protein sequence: CASSTGGAVGNTIYF.

The CDR3 protein is CASSVTQGWGTDTQYF. In nucleotides, the CDR3 is TGCGCCAGCAGCGTGACACAGGGGTGGGGCACAGATACGCAGTATTTT. This chain connects TRBV5-1 to TRBJ2-3; 7 bases map to TRBD1. The V gene end was trimmed by 4 bases and the J gene end by 1 base; junction bases not matched to a gene: 9. There are 16 residues in the CDR3. Germline loops: CDR1 SGHRS, CDR2 YFSETQ. Supplemented by reference TRBV5-1 and TRBJ2-3, the full variable domain reads KAGVTQTPRYLIKTRGQQVTLSCSPISGHRSVSWYQQTPGQGLQFLFEYFSETQRNKGNFPGRFSGRQFSNSRSEMNVSTLELGDSALYLCASSVTQGWGTDTQYFGPGTRLTVL.

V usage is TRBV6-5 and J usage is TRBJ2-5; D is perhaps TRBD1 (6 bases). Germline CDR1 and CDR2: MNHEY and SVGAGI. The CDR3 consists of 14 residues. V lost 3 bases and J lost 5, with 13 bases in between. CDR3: CASSYYRASETQYF. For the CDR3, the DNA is TGTGCCAGCAGTTATTACAGGGCCTCGGAGACCCAGTACTTC.

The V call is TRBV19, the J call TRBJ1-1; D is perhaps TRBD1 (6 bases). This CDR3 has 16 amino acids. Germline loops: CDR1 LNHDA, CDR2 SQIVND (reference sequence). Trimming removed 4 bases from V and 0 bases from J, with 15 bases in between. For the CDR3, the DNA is TGTGCCAGTAGTAACTCGGGGGGGGCGCTGAACACTGAAGCTTTCTTT. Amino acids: CASSNSGGALNTEAFF.

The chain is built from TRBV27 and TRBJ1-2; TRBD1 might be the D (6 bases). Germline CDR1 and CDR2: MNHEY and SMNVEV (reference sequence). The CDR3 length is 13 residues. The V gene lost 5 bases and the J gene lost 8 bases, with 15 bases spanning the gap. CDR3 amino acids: CASSARGGYGYTF. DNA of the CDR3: TGTGCCAGCAGTGCCAGAGGGGGTTACGGCTACACCTTC.

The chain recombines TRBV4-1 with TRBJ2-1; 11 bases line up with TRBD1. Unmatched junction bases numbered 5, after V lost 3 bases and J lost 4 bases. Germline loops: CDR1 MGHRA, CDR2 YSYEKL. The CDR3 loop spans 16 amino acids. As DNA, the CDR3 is TGCGCCAGCAGCCAGGCTGGACAGGGGGCTTACAATGAGCAGTTCTTC. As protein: CASSQAGQGAYNEQFF.

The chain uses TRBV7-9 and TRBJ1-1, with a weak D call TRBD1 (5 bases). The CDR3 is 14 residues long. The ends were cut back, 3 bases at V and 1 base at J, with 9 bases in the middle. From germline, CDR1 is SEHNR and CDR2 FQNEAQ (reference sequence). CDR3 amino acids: CASSFLGGNTEAFF. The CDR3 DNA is TGTGCCAGCAGCTTTCTCGGGGGGAACACTGAAGCTTTCTTT.